This T cell receptor beta chain is drawn from a study of PD-1 blockade in mismatch repair-deficient tumors. For the study at large: All were previously treated, progressing patients with about twelve mismatch repair-deficient cancer types.

Findings and limits, study-wide: Rapid post-treatment expansion, then contraction, generally preceding radiologic response, marked tumor-resident clones.

Note on this clone: Its specificity is not known.

TCRdb keeps only in-frame clones here, not all; method: immunoSEQ multiplex PCR. The table lists 45,000 to 55,000 clones, approximately 84% of them singletons. The CDR3 has 15 amino acids. Trimming removed 1 base at V and 1 base at J, with 8 bases between. Germline V lookup: CDR1 MNHNS, CDR2 SASEGT. Mismatch repair deficiency was confirmed in all patients, by PCR or immunohistochemistry. The TCR-sequenced patients were a few responders to pembrolizumab. This TCR derives from an adult with mismatch repair-deficient cancer. The input for sequencing was peripheral blood, taken roughly 21 weeks after starting pembrolizumab. The chain recombines TRBV6-1 with TRBJ1-5; maybe TRBD1 (5 bases). The CDR3: CASSEEQASNQPQHF. The CDR3 bases are TGTGCCAGCAGTGAAGAACAGGCCAGCAATCAGCCCCAGCATTTT.